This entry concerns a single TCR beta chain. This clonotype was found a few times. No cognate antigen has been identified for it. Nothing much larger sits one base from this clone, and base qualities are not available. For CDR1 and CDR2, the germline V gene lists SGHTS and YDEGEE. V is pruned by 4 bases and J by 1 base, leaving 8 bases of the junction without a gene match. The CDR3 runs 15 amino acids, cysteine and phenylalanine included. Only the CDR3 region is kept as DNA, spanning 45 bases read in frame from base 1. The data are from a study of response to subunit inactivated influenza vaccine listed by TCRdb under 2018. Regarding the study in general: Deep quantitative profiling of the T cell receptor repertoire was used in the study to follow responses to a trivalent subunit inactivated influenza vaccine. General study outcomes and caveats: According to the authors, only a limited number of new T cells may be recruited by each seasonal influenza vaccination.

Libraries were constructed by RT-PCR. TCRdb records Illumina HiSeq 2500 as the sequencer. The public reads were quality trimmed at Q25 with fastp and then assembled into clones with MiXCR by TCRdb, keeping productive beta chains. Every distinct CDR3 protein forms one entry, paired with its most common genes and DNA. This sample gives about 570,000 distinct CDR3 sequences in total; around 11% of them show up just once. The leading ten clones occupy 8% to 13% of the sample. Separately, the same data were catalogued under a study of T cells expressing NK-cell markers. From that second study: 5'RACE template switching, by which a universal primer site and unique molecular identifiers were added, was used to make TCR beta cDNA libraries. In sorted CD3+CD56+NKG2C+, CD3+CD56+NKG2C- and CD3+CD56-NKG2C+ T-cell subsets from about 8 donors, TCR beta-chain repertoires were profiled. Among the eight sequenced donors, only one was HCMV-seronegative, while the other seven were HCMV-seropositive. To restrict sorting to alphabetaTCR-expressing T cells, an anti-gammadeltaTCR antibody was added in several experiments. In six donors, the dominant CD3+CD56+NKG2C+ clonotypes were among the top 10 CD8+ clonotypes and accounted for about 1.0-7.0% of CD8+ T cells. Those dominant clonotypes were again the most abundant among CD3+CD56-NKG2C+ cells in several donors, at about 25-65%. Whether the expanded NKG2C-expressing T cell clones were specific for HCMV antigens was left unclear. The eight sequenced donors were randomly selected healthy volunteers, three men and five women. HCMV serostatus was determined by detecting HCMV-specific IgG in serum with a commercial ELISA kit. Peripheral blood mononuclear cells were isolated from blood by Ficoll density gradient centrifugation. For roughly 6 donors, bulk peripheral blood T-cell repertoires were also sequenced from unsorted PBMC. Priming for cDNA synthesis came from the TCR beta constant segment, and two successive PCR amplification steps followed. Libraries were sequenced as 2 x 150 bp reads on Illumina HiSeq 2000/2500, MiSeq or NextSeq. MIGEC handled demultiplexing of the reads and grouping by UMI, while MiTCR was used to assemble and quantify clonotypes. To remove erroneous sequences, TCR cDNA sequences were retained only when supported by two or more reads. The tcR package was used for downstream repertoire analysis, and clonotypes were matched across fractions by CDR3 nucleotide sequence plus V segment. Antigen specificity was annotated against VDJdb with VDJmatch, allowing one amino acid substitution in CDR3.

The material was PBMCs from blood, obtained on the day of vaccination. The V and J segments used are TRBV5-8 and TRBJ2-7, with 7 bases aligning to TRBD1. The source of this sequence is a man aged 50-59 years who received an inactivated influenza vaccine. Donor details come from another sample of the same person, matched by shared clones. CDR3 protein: CASSLIGGQSYEQYF. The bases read TGTGCCAGCAGCCTGATAGGGGGCCAATCCTACGAGCAGTACTTC. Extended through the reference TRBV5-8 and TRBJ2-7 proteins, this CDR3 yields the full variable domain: EAGVTQSPTHLIKTRGQQATLRCSPISGHTSVYWYQQALGLGLQFLLWYDEGEERNRGNFPPRFSGRQFPNYSSELNVNALELEDSALYLCASSLIGGQSYEQYFGPGTRLTVT.